The rows below give T cell receptor beta chains drawn from one sample of a study of blood T cell repertoires in COVID-19. TCRdb's copy holds only in-frame clones and misses some; the assay was immunoSEQ multiplex PCR. The table shows roughly 250,000 clones, with around 89% occurring only once. Input material: peripheral blood. The receptor source for this set is a young man with acute or convalescent COVID-19. CDR3s include the opening cysteine and the closing phenylalanine or tryptophan. Fields, in order: clone size, D gene, J gene, V gene, CDR3 DNA, CDR3 protein. D genes are given only for firm matches. Clone size is given for some rows only: seen once, a few or many times, or a class if the clone is expanded.

clone size: NA; D gene: NA; J gene: TRBJ1-1; V gene: TRBV12-3/TRBV12-4; CDR3 DNA: TGTGCCAGCAGTTCCCAGGGGAACACTGAAGCTTTCTTT; CDR3 protein: CASSSQGNTEAFF
clone size: NA; D gene: NA; J gene: TRBJ1-4; V gene: TRBV11-2; CDR3 DNA: TGTGCCAGCAGCTTCACAGGAAACACTAATGAAAAACTGTTTTTT; CDR3 protein: CASSFTGNTNEKLFF
clone size: NA; D gene: NA; J gene: TRBJ2-5; V gene: TRBV5-1; CDR3 DNA: TGCGCCAGCAGTAAGACTTTCCAAGAGACCCAGTACTTC; CDR3 protein: CASSKTFQETQYF
clone size: NA; D gene: TRBD1; J gene: TRBJ1-6; V gene: TRBV28; CDR3 DNA: TGTGCCAGCAGTTTGTATGGGACAGGGAGCGGATCACCCCTCCACTTT; CDR3 protein: CASSLYGTGSGSPLHF
clone size: NA; D gene: NA; J gene: TRBJ1-5; V gene: TRBV4-1; CDR3 DNA: TGCGCCAGCAGCCAAGAACGGATCCAGGGGCCACTACAATCGCAGCCCCAGCATTTT; CDR3 protein: CASSQERIQGPLQSQPQHF
clone size: few; D gene: NA; J gene: TRBJ1-3; V gene: TRBV5-5; CDR3 DNA: TGTGCCAGCAGCTTGACCGGGACATCGGGGCGAAACACCATATATTTT; CDR3 protein: CASSLTGTSGRNTIYF
clone size: NA; D gene: NA; J gene: TRBJ2-3; V gene: TRBV5-1; CDR3 DNA: TGCGCCAGCAGCTTGGTAGCGGACACAGATACGCAGTATTTT; CDR3 protein: CASSLVADTDTQYF
clone size: once; D gene: TRBD1; J gene: TRBJ2-5; V gene: TRBV7-9; CDR3 DNA: TGTGCCAGCAGCTTAGCGTGGACAGGACCACGGGAGACCCAGTACTTC; CDR3 protein: CASSLAWTGPRETQYF
clone size: NA; D gene: NA; J gene: TRBJ2-7; V gene: TRBV5-8; CDR3 DNA: TGTGCCAGCAGCTCCCTTAACCGACAGCTCGAGCAGTACTTC; CDR3 protein: CASSSLNRQLEQYF
clone size: NA; D gene: NA; J gene: TRBJ1-2; V gene: TRBV2; CDR3 DNA: TGTGCCAGCAGTGGGGACACCCTTTCGGAAGGCTACACCTTC; CDR3 protein: CASSGDTLSEGYTF
clone size: NA; D gene: NA; J gene: TRBJ1-4; V gene: TRBV30; CDR3 DNA: TGTGCCTGGAGTGCGGGGTCGACTAATGAAAAACTGTTTTTT; CDR3 protein: CAWSAGSTNEKLFF
clone size: NA; D gene: NA; J gene: TRBJ2-2; V gene: TRBV3-1/TRBV3-2; CDR3 DNA: TGTGCCAGCAGCCTCCAGGGTATTGGGGCCGGGGAGCTGTTTTTT; CDR3 protein: CASSLQGIGAGELFF